These T cell receptor beta chains were read from a single sample in a study of T cell changes during pregnancy in multiple sclerosis. The method was immunoSEQ multiplex PCR; TCRdb's version includes in-frame clones alone and lacks a portion of them. The top ten clones hold just under 0.6% of a sample with about 51,000 clones, approximately 94% of them seen once. The sequencing here drew on CD4+ T cells from peripheral blood mononuclear cells, taken in the second trimester of pregnancy. All receptors derive from a female donor with multiple sclerosis, enrolled in a pregnancy study. The CDR3 runs from the conserved cysteine through the conserved F or W. D genes are given only for firm matches. The size entry is marked missing in some rows and otherwise reads once, few, many or a size class.

clone size: NA
V gene: TRBV2
J gene: TRBJ1-5
D gene: NA
CDR3 protein: CATSTGYSNQPQHF
CDR3 DNA: TGTGCCACCTCTACAGGTTATAGCAATCAGCCCCAGCATTTT

clone size: NA
V gene: TRBV20-1
J gene: TRBJ1-2
D gene: NA
CDR3 protein: CSAVEGGYTF
CDR3 DNA: TGCAGTGCTGTGGAGGGCGGCTACACCTTC

clone size: NA
V gene: TRBV5-1
J gene: TRBJ2-5
D gene: TRBD2
CDR3 protein: CASSFQNPSGYEETQYF
CDR3 DNA: TGCGCCAGCAGCTTTCAAAATCCTAGCGGGTATGAAGAGACCCAGTACTTC

clone size: NA
V gene: TRBV7-2
J gene: TRBJ2-1
D gene: TRBD2
CDR3 protein: CASSTLAGGFNEQFF
CDR3 DNA: TGTGCCAGCAGCACCCTAGCGGGGGGTTTTAATGAGCAGTTCTTC

clone size: NA
V gene: TRBV29-1
J gene: TRBJ1-2
D gene: NA
CDR3 protein: CSVEGLRRNGYTF
CDR3 DNA: TGCAGCGTTGAAGGTCTCCGGAGGAATGGCTACACCTTC

clone size: NA
V gene: TRBV2
J gene: TRBJ2-2
D gene: NA
CDR3 protein: CASNFQTNTGELFF
CDR3 DNA: TGTGCCAGCAACTTTCAGACTAACACCGGGGAGCTGTTTTTT

clone size: NA
V gene: TRBV12-5
J gene: TRBJ2-7
D gene: TRBD1
CDR3 protein: CASGPRGRPYEQYF
CDR3 DNA: TGTGCTAGTGGCCCCAGGGGGCGCCCCTACGAGCAGTACTTC

clone size: NA
V gene: TRBV5-4
J gene: TRBJ2-3
D gene: NA
CDR3 protein: CASSIVIGASGDTQYF
CDR3 DNA: TGTGCCAGCAGCATTGTGATTGGGGCTTCTGGCGATACGCAGTATTTT

clone size: NA
V gene: TRBV2
J gene: TRBJ2-3
D gene: NA
CDR3 protein: CASHFRLGAGGRDTQYF
CDR3 DNA: TGTGCCTCCCACTTCCGCCTGGGCGCAGGAGGCAGGGATACGCAGTATTTT

clone size: NA
V gene: TRBV7-2
J gene: TRBJ2-5
D gene: TRBD1
CDR3 protein: CASSYLTVGGGQTQYF
CDR3 DNA: TGTGCCAGCAGCTACCTTACCGTAGGGGGCGGCCAGACCCAGTACTTC

clone size: once
V gene: TRBV2
J gene: TRBJ1-3
D gene: NA
CDR3 protein: CASSSGNTIYF
CDR3 DNA: TGTGCCAGCTCCTCCGGAAACACCATATATTTT

clone size: NA
V gene: TRBV10-3
J gene: TRBJ1-2
D gene: TRBD1
CDR3 protein: CAISEPGQDGYTF
CDR3 DNA: TGTGCCATCAGTGAGCCAGGACAGGATGGCTACACCTTC

clone size: NA
V gene: TRBV7-8
J gene: TRBJ2-1
D gene: NA
CDR3 protein: CASSRLGGRRDEQFF
CDR3 DNA: TGTGCCAGCAGCCGCTTGGGGGGTCGAAGGGATGAGCAGTTCTTC

clone size: few
V gene: TRBV5-4
J gene: TRBJ2-4
D gene: NA
CDR3 protein: CASSLASERAKNIQYF
CDR3 DNA: TGTGCCAGCAGCTTGGCAAGCGAGCGGGCAAAAAACATTCAGTACTTC

clone size: NA
V gene: TRBV30
J gene: TRBJ1-1
D gene: NA
CDR3 protein: CAWIGLGARTEAFF
CDR3 DNA: TGTGCCTGGATAGGACTAGGGGCTCGGACTGAAGCTTTCTTT

clone size: NA
V gene: TRBV4-3
J gene: TRBJ1-2
D gene: TRBD1
CDR3 protein: CASSPTPTGGHGYTF
CDR3 DNA: TGCGCCAGCAGCCCTACCCCGACAGGGGGCCATGGCTACACCTTC

clone size: NA
V gene: TRBV29-1
J gene: TRBJ1-6
D gene: TRBD1
CDR3 protein: CSVRQGENSPLHF
CDR3 DNA: TGCAGCGTACGACAGGGAGAAAATTCACCCCTCCACTTT

clone size: NA
V gene: TRBV6-1
J gene: TRBJ1-2
D gene: TRBD1
CDR3 protein: CASSEGGTGGGYTF
CDR3 DNA: TGTGCCAGCAGTGAAGGAGGGACAGGCGGTGGCTACACCTTC

clone size: NA
V gene: TRBV30
J gene: TRBJ2-5
D gene: NA
CDR3 protein: CAWSSLGETQYF
CDR3 DNA: TGTGCCTGGAGTAGTCTCGGGGAGACCCAGTACTTC

clone size: NA
V gene: TRBV5-6
J gene: TRBJ2-3
D gene: NA
CDR3 protein: CASSLSRRRGTDTQYF
CDR3 DNA: TGTGCCAGCAGCTTGTCCCGACGGCGGGGCACAGATACGCAGTATTTT

clone size: NA
V gene: TRBV20-1
J gene: TRBJ2-1
D gene: NA
CDR3 protein: CSAQGLNEQFF
CDR3 DNA: TGCAGTGCTCAGGGGTTGAATGAGCAGTTCTTC

clone size: NA
V gene: TRBV29-1
J gene: TRBJ2-5
D gene: TRBD2
CDR3 protein: CSVTSGGLQETQYF
CDR3 DNA: TGCAGCGTCACTAGCGGGGGCCTCCAAGAGACCCAGTACTTC

clone size: NA
V gene: TRBV30
J gene: TRBJ1-5
D gene: NA
CDR3 protein: CAWRDRLNQPQHF
CDR3 DNA: TGTGCCTGGAGAGACAGGCTCAATCAGCCCCAGCATTTT

clone size: NA
V gene: TRBV30
J gene: TRBJ2-2
D gene: NA
CDR3 protein: CAWSGGLNSPNTGELFF
CDR3 DNA: TGTGCCTGGAGTGGAGGGCTTAACAGTCCGAACACCGGGGAGCTGTTTTTT

clone size: NA
V gene: TRBV30
J gene: TRBJ2-3
D gene: TRBD2
CDR3 protein: CAWSEQRGATDTQYF
CDR3 DNA: TGTGCCTGGAGCGAACAGCGGGGGGCCACAGATACGCAGTATTTT

clone size: NA
V gene: TRBV9
J gene: TRBJ2-1
D gene: TRBD2
CDR3 protein: CASSRSGLAGSSSYNEQFF
CDR3 DNA: TGTGCCAGCAGCAGATCGGGACTAGCGGGGTCATCCTCCTACAATGAGCAGTTCTTC

clone size: NA
V gene: TRBV19
J gene: TRBJ1-1
D gene: TRBD1
CDR3 protein: CASSIVSLGQGRNTEAFF
CDR3 DNA: TGTGCCAGTAGTATAGTTAGTCTGGGACAGGGAAGGAACACTGAAGCTTTCTTT

clone size: NA
V gene: TRBV11-2
J gene: TRBJ2-5
D gene: TRBD2
CDR3 protein: CASSHAGLAGFQETQYF
CDR3 DNA: TGTGCCAGCAGCCATGCCGGACTAGCGGGGTTTCAAGAGACCCAGTACTTC

clone size: NA
V gene: TRBV15
J gene: TRBJ2-7
D gene: TRBD1
CDR3 protein: CATSRDSISYEQYF
CDR3 DNA: TGTGCCACCAGCCGGGACAGCATATCCTACGAGCAGTACTTC

clone size: once
V gene: TRBV19
J gene: TRBJ1-2
D gene: NA
CDR3 protein: CASSIGGNNYGYTF
CDR3 DNA: TGTGCCAGTAGTATCGGAGGAAATAACTATGGCTACACCTTC

clone size: NA
V gene: TRBV11-3
J gene: TRBJ2-5
D gene: TRBD2
CDR3 protein: CASSAGTSGQETQYF
CDR3 DNA: TGTGCCAGCAGCGCGGGCACTAGCGGACAAGAGACCCAGTACTTC

clone size: once
V gene: TRBV7-3
J gene: TRBJ2-5
D gene: NA
CDR3 protein: CASSPWPGGGQETQYF
CDR3 DNA: TGTGCCAGCAGCCCCTGGCCTGGCGGCGGCCAAGAGACCCAGTACTTC

clone size: NA
V gene: TRBV10-3
J gene: TRBJ2-7
D gene: TRBD1
CDR3 protein: CAISERDSYEQYF
CDR3 DNA: TGTGCCATCAGTGAAAGGGACAGCTACGAGCAGTACTTC

clone size: NA
V gene: TRBV7-6
J gene: TRBJ1-1
D gene: NA
CDR3 protein: CASSLRESTEAFF
CDR3 DNA: TGTGCCAGCAGCTTACGGGAGAGCACTGAAGCTTTCTTT

clone size: NA
V gene: TRBV29-1
J gene: TRBJ1-2
D gene: TRBD1
CDR3 protein: CSVGPGQENYGYTF
CDR3 DNA: TGCAGCGTTGGCCCGGGACAGGAGAACTATGGCTACACCTTC

clone size: NA
V gene: TRBV27
J gene: TRBJ1-5
D gene: TRBD1
CDR3 protein: CASSSPDRAGQPQHF
CDR3 DNA: TGTGCCAGCAGTTCGCCCGACAGGGCCGGGCAGCCCCAGCATTTT

clone size: NA
V gene: TRBV18
J gene: TRBJ2-4
D gene: TRBD1
CDR3 protein: CASSSQGPTGGTKNIQYF
CDR3 DNA: TGTGCCAGCTCATCCCAAGGCCCGACAGGGGGGACCAAAAACATTCAGTACTTC

clone size: NA
V gene: TRBV7-2
J gene: TRBJ1-1
D gene: NA
CDR3 protein: CASSLVVTIPGKNTEAFF
CDR3 DNA: TGTGCCAGCAGCTTAGTTGTTACCATCCCGGGAAAGAACACTGAAGCTTTCTTT

clone size: NA
V gene: TRBV18
J gene: TRBJ2-7
D gene: NA
CDR3 protein: CASSPTAGNEQYF
CDR3 DNA: TGTGCCAGCTCACCAACGGCAGGGAACGAGCAGTACTTC

clone size: NA
V gene: TRBV11-3
J gene: TRBJ1-2
D gene: NA
CDR3 protein: CASSYQGFGYTF
CDR3 DNA: TGTGCCAGCAGCTACCAGGGATTTGGCTACACCTTC

clone size: once
V gene: TRBV7-2
J gene: TRBJ2-7
D gene: NA
CDR3 protein: CASSLDTHSYEQYF
CDR3 DNA: TGTGCCAGCAGCTTGGACACCCACTCCTACGAGCAGTACTTC

clone size: NA
V gene: TRBV4-2
J gene: TRBJ1-2
D gene: NA
CDR3 protein: CASSRDSRGTGGYTF
CDR3 DNA: TGTGCCAGCAGCCGCGATTCTAGGGGAACGGGTGGCTACACCTTC

clone size: NA
V gene: TRBV19
J gene: TRBJ2-5
D gene: NA
CDR3 protein: CASSPQGPLQETQYF
CDR3 DNA: TGTGCCAGTAGTCCTCAGGGGCCCCTCCAAGAGACCCAGTACTTC

clone size: NA
V gene: TRBV18
J gene: TRBJ1-3
D gene: NA
CDR3 protein: CASSPPQVSGNTIYF
CDR3 DNA: TGTGCCAGCTCACCCCCCCAGGTCTCTGGAAACACCATATATTTT

clone size: NA
V gene: TRBV18
J gene: TRBJ2-2
D gene: NA
CDR3 protein: CASSPRNSGSNTGELFF
CDR3 DNA: TGTGCCAGCTCACCACGAAATAGCGGCTCGAACACCGGGGAGCTGTTTTTT

clone size: NA
V gene: TRBV29-1
J gene: TRBJ1-2
D gene: NA
CDR3 protein: CSVDTGGYGYTF
CDR3 DNA: TGCAGCGTTGACACAGGCGGCTATGGCTACACCTTC

clone size: few
V gene: TRBV5-4
J gene: TRBJ1-2
D gene: NA
CDR3 protein: CASSLDSLYGYTF
CDR3 DNA: TGTGCCAGCAGCTTGGACAGCCTCTATGGCTACACCTTC

clone size: NA
V gene: TRBV18
J gene: TRBJ1-1
D gene: NA
CDR3 protein: CASSLNRVKNTEAFF
CDR3 DNA: TGTGCCAGCTCACTTAACAGGGTCAAGAACACTGAAGCTTTCTTT